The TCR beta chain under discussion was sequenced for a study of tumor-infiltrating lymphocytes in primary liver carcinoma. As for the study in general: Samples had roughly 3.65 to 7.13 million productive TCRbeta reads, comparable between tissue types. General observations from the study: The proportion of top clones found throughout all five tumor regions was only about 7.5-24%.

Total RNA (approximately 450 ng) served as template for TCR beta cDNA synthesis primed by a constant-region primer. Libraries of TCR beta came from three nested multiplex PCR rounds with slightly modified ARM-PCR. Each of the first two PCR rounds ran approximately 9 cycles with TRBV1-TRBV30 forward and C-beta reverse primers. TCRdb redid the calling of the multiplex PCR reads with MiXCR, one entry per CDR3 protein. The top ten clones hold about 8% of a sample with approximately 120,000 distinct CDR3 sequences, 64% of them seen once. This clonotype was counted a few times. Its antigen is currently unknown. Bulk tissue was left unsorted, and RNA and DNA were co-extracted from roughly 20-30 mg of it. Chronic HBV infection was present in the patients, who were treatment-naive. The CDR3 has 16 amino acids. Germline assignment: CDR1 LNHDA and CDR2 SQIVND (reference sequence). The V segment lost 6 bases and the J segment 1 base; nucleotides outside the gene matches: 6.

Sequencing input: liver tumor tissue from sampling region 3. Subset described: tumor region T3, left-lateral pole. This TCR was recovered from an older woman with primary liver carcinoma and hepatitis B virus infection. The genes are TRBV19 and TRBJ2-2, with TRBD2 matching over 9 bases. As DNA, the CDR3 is TGTGCCAGTAGGAGGGCTAGCGGGGTGAACACCGGGGAGCTGTTTTTT. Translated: CASRRASGVNTGELFF.